These T cell receptor beta chains were read from a single sample in a study of T-cell reconstitution after alpha-beta-depleted transplantation in children. Each CDR3 protein is one row after TCRdb ran MiXCR on the PCR reads. The table records some 250,000 distinct CDR3 sequences, around 12% of them present only once. Sequencing used PBMCs from the stem cell graft donor, obtained from the stem cell graft. These TCRs come from a human donor who donated a stem cell graft to a child with acute lymphoblastic leukemia. The CDR3 runs from the conserved cysteine through the conserved F or W. The D gene is left open where the match is weak. Part of the rows lack a size; the others show once, few, many or a class for expanded clones.

abundance,j_gene,v_gene,d_gene,CDR3aa,CDR3nt
-,TRBJ2-1,TRBV29-1,-,CSVEEGWGGPPGHNEQFF,TGCAGCGTTGAAGAAGGGTGGGGGGGGCCCCCGGGGCACAATGAGCAGTTCTTC
many,TRBJ2-1,TRBV20-1,-,CSAEPGPSYNEQFF,TGCAGTGCTGAACCGGGGCCCTCCTACAATGAGCAGTTCTTC
-,TRBJ2-3,TRBV14,-,CASSVHGVDRTTHSTDTQYF,TGTGCCAGCAGCGTCCATGGTGTGGACAGGACTACCCACAGCACAGATACGCAGTATTTT
-,TRBJ1-6,TRBV27,TRBD1,CASSRRGSSSDAGGDSPLHF,TGTGCCAGCAGTCGACGCGGGAGTAGCTCCGATGCAGGGGGCGACTCACCCCTCCACTTT
many,TRBJ2-7,TRBV6-2/TRBV6-3,-,CASSSPPPGYEQYF,TGTGCCAGCAGTTCTCCCCCCCCGGGCTACGAGCAGTACTTC
many,TRBJ1-1,TRBV10-3,-,CAIRPLGRKAEAFF,TGTGCCATCAGGCCATTAGGCAGGAAGGCTGAAGCTTTCTTT
few,TRBJ2-7,TRBV29-1,TRBD2,CSVASGTGEQYF,TGCAGCGTCGCTAGCGGGACCGGCGAGCAGTACTTC
many,TRBJ2-5,TRBV5-1,-,CASSLGPVRKETQYF,TGCGCCAGCAGCTTGGGCCCCGTGCGAAAAGAGACCCAGTACTTC
-,TRBJ1-2,TRBV6-6,-,CASSYSKRINYTF,TGTGCCAGCAGTTACTCGAAAAGGATAAACTACACCTTC
many,TRBJ2-7,TRBV20-1,-,CSARDPAGSSYEQYF,TGCAGTGCTAGAGATCCCGCAGGGTCTTCCTACGAGCAGTACTTC
many,TRBJ2-3,TRBV20-1,-,CSGEEFPSTDTQYF,TGCAGTGGGGAGGAGTTTCCTAGCACAGATACGCAGTATTTT
many,TRBJ2-4,TRBV28,-,CASRGPGIQYF,TGTGCCAGCAGAGGTCCGGGCATTCAGTACTTC
many,TRBJ1-2,TRBV29-1,-,CSVEWGVRYGYTF,TGCAGCGTTGAATGGGGGGTTCGGTATGGCTACACCTTC
few,TRBJ2-5,TRBV30,-,CAWSPAETQYF,TGTGCCTGGAGTCCCGCGGAGACCCAGTACTTC
many,TRBJ2-2,TRBV6-2/TRBV6-3,-,CASRTWNTGELFF,TGTGCCAGCAGGACTTGGAACACCGGGGAGCTGTTTTTT
many,TRBJ1-1,TRBV20-1,-,CSAFRLLGGTEAFF,TGCAGTGCTTTTCGACTCCTTGGGGGCACTGAAGCTTTCTTT
many,TRBJ2-3,TRBV3-1,TRBD2,CASSQALGGRSTDTQYF,TGTGCCAGCAGCCAAGCCCTAGGCGGGAGGAGCACAGATACGCAGTATTTT
-,TRBJ2-7,TRBV6-5,-,CASSYKRISYEQYF,TGTGCCAGCAGCTATAAGCGGATCTCCTACGAGCAGTACTTC
many,TRBJ2-7,TRBV28,TRBD2,CAITSGLALYPYEQYF,TGTGCCATTACTAGTGGACTAGCACTATACCCCTACGAGCAGTACTTC
few,TRBJ1-4,TRBV30,-,CAWRDHHWDLSEKLFF,TGTGCCTGGAGAGACCACCACTGGGACCTCTCCGAGAAACTGTTTTTT
many,TRBJ1-1,TRBV7-9,-,CASSLEGPNTEAFF,TGTGCCAGCAGCTTAGAAGGCCCGAACACTGAAGCTTTCTTT
many,TRBJ2-1,TRBV28,TRBD2,CASRPWGGSYNEQFF,TGTGCCAGCAGGCCTTGGGGGGGCTCCTACAATGAGCAGTTCTTC
many,TRBJ2-4,TRBV4-3,-,CASSQEGGAKNIQYF,TGCGCCAGCAGCCAAGAGGGTGGGGCCAAAAACATTCAGTACTTC
many,TRBJ1-5,TRBV19,TRBD1,CASSPGGAGQPQHF,TGTGCCAGTAGTCCAGGGGGCGCAGGTCAGCCCCAGCATTTT
-,TRBJ1-1,TRBV29-1,TRBD1,CSGRQGGAEAFF,TGCAGCGGGAGACAGGGTGGGGCTGAAGCTTTCTTT
many,TRBJ2-3,TRBV5-8,-,CASSLNTQYF,TGTGCCAGCAGCCTAAATACGCAGTATTTT
many,TRBJ1-1,TRBV7-2,TRBD1,CASSLAPGQVGGTGAFF,TGTGCCAGCAGCTTAGCCCCCGGACAGGTCGGGGGGACGGGAGCTTTCTTT
many,TRBJ2-7,TRBV5-1,TRBD2,CASSLGLAGSSSYEQYF,TGCGCCAGCAGCTTGGGGCTAGCGGGATCAAGCTCCTACGAGCAGTACTTC
many,TRBJ1-1,TRBV5-1,-,CASSLVFVGDTEAFF,TGCGCCAGCAGCTTGGTTTTCGTGGGGGACACTGAAGCTTTCTTT
many,TRBJ2-5,TRBV7-9,TRBD2,CASSSNPLAGGVSQYF,TGTGCCAGCAGCTCGAACCCACTAGCGGGAGGAGTAAGCCAGTACTTC
-,TRBJ1-1,TRBV12-3/TRBV12-4,-,CASSPPLGQKNTEAFF,TGTGCCAGCAGTCCCCCCTTGGGCCAGAAGAACACTGAAGCTTTCTTT
-,TRBJ2-1,TRBV4-1,-,CASSQPFRVYEQFF,TGCGCCAGCAGCCAACCCTTTAGGGTCTATGAGCAGTTCTTC
many,TRBJ1-4,TRBV28,-,CASSWSPTNEKLFF,TGTGCCAGCAGTTGGAGTCCGACTAATGAAAAACTGTTTTTT
many,TRBJ2-7,TRBV28,-,CASSYRNSYEQYF,TGTGCCAGCAGTTACAGAAACTCCTACGAGCAGTACTTC
many,TRBJ2-5,TRBV6-1,TRBD2,CASRPMASGSRKTQYF,TGTGCCAGCAGGCCCATGGCTAGCGGGAGTCGGAAGACCCAGTACTTC